Shown below are 3 T cell receptor beta chains from a single sample sequenced in a study of blood T cells in healthy people across ages. Then a second PCR, running about 6 to 12 cycles, was carried out with a sample-barcoded 5' primer and a J-beta primer mix. Using its own MiXCR run on the 5' RACE reads, TCRdb lists one record per CDR3 protein. The sample yields around 870,000 distinct CDR3 sequences, more than 25% seen once. Sequencing was done on a sample of blood. The source is a woman of 80 years or more in good health.

Ten or more counts support this clonotype. The chain joins TRBV6-2 or TRBV6-3 to TRBJ2-1; 7 positions match TRBD2. Near its end, the DNA agrees better with TRBJ2-7, so the J call may be wrong. Looked up from germline, CDR1 is MNHEY and CDR2 is SVGEGT. The CDR3 has 15 amino acids. As DNA, the CDR3 is TGTGCCAGCAGGCTAGGGACTACCTCCTACAATGAGCAGTACTTC. As protein: CASRLGTTSYNEQYF.

The chain carries TRBV28 and TRBJ1-1, with no clear D. CDR3 length: 10 amino acids. V shed 7 bases and J shed 8 bases, with 8 bases lying between them. Germline V lookup: CDR1 MDHEN, CDR2 SYDVKM. In DNA form, the CDR3 reads TGTGCCAGCAAAAGAGTAGAAGCTTTCTTT. Its protein product is CASKRVEAFF.

The J gene is TRBJ1-6, the V gene TRBV20-1, with 7 bases that match TRBD1. V lost 4 bases and J lost 7; bases outside the gene matches: 7. This CDR3 contains 14 residues. Germline V gene lookup returns CDR1 DFQATT and CDR2 SNEGSKA (reference sequence). CDR3 coding DNA: TGCAGTGCTAAAAGCGGGACAGCCAATTCACCCCTCCACTTT. This translates into CSAKSGTANSPLHF.